The 10 T cell receptor beta chains given below trace back to one sample, sequenced in a study of blood T cells in healthy people across ages. A second PCR of 7 to 11 cycles used a sample-barcoded 5' primer and a J-beta primer mix. TCRdb re-derived calls from the 5' RACE reads in MiXCR, one entry per CDR3 protein. The sample records fewer than 1.5 million distinct CDR3 sequences, around two fifths being singletons. The sequencing input was blood. The origin of the receptors is a woman between 18 and 29 years old in good health.

The J gene is TRBJ1-1, the V gene TRBV29-1; possibly TRBD1 for D (5 bases). V lost 5 bases and J 5 bases, leaving 15 bases between the germline ends. The CDR3 runs 13 residues. The germline CDR1 and CDR2 sequences are SQVTM and ANQGSEA. Here the CDR3 reads CSVRQFRWTEAFF. The DNA for the CDR3 is TGCAGCGTTCGACAGTTTCGGTGGACTGAAGCTTTCTTT.

On this clonotype: A far larger clone is off by one base, so a read error is likely. The J gene is TRBJ2-7, the V gene TRBV3-1; D unresolved. Germline CDR1 is LGHDT and CDR2 is YNNKEL (reference sequence). There are 12 residues in the CDR3. V was cut by 2 bases and J by 3 bases, with 5 bases left in between. CDR3: CASSQWGYEQYF. CDR3 DNA sequence: TGTGCCAGCAGCCAATGGGGCTACGAGCAGTACTTC.

The V and J genes are TRBV20-1 and TRBJ2-1; TRBD2 aligns across 10 bases. The J segment lost 3 bases and the V segment lost 3 bases, leaving 5 bases of the junction unmatched. The CDR3 covers 15 residues. Germline assignment: CDR1 DFQATT and CDR2 SNEGSKA (reference sequence). The CDR3 DNA reads as TGCAGTGCTAGGTCCGAGCGGGAGGGCTACAATGAGCAGTTCTTC. As protein: CSARSEREGYNEQFF.

The chain has TRBV4-1 and TRBJ2-1, with 8 nucleotides matching TRBD1. J was trimmed by 4 bases and V by 4 bases; bases with no gene match: 9. The length of the CDR3 is 16 residues. Germline V gene lookup returns CDR1 MGHRA and CDR2 YSYEKL. The CDR3 spells CASSPSPGQVYNEQFF. The CDR3 DNA reads as TGCGCCAGCAGCCCGAGCCCGGGACAGGTATACAATGAGCAGTTCTTC.

This chain uses TRBV30 with TRBJ2-1; D is possibly TRBD1 or TRBD2 (5 bases each). Germline V lookup: CDR1 GTSNPN, CDR2 SVGIG (reference sequence). The V end lost 2 bases, the J end lost 13 bases, and 24 bases lay between the germline ends. This CDR3 has 15 amino acids. CDR3 region: CAWSIGDLLSETQFF. CDR3 DNA: TGTGCCTGGAGTATAGGGGACCTACTCTCGGAGACCCAGTTCTTC.

This chain links TRBV7-9 with TRBJ2-1, with a weak D call TRBD2 (5 bases). This CDR3 is 14 amino acids long. V lost 5 bases and J lost 10, with 18 bases in between. Germline values: CDR1 SEHNR, CDR2 FQNEAQ (reference sequence). DNA of the CDR3: TGTGCCAGCAGCGGATCCCGGGGTGGGAAGGAGCAGTTCTTC. Translating it yields CASSGSRGGKEQFF.

This clonotype was detected a few times. The V gene is TRBV14, the J gene TRBJ2-5; possible D gene TRBD2, 5 bases. The CDR3 is made up of 15 amino acids. Germline loops: CDR1 SGHDN, CDR2 FVKESK. The V end was cut by 0 bases, the J end by 3 bases, with 11 bases between. CDR3 bases: TGTGCCAGCAGCCAAGATGATCACGGGAAAGAGACCCAGTACTTC. Protein: CASSQDDHGKETQYF.

The gene calls are TRBV5-1 and TRBJ2-3; 7 bases align to TRBD2. Unmatched junction bases numbered 5, after V lost 1 base and J lost 3 bases. Germline CDR1 is SGHRS and CDR2 is YFSETQ. The CDR3 totals 15 residues. CDR3 loop: CASSLWGGETDTQYF. In DNA, the CDR3 is TGCGCCAGCAGCTTGTGGGGGGGGGAGACAGATACGCAGTATTTT.

The chain combines TRBV6-1 with TRBJ2-7; D possibly corresponds to TRBD2 (5 bases). CDR1 MNHNS and CDR2 SASEGT come from the germline V gene. With 3 bases removed from V and 0 bases from J, the gap between germline ends came to 15 bases. The CDR3 consists of 16 residues. This CDR3 reads CASSELIGSSSYEQYF. The CDR3 nucleotides read TGTGCCAGCAGTGAGCTAATAGGGAGTAGCTCCTACGAGCAGTACTTC.

This clonotype was observed a handful of times. The V gene is TRBV5-1, the J gene TRBJ2-5, with D unresolved. Trimming cost V 0 bases and J 3 bases, with 18 bases left between them. The germline V gene encodes CDR1 SGHRS and CDR2 YFSETQ. The CDR3 covers 17 residues. The CDR3 nucleotides are TGCGCCAGCAGCTTGGTAGGTCTCGACGGAACGAAAGAGACCCAGTACTTC. Its translation is CASSLVGLDGTKETQYF.